A selection of T cell receptor beta chains follows, all from one sample in a study of PD-1 blockade in classical Hodgkin lymphoma. Repertoires were generated with immunoSEQ multiplex PCR, while TCRdb's copy carries only in-frame clones and drops some. This sample has tens of thousands of clones; roughly four fifths occur once, and the top ten carry 22%. The specimen was peripheral blood mononuclear cells (PBMCs), collected before the fourth cycle of nivolumab. These receptors all come from a human donor with classical Hodgkin lymphoma. CDR3s include the opening cysteine and the closing phenylalanine or tryptophan. A D gene is named only where the DNA matches it firmly. Clone size is stated in some rows and not others, as once, few, many or a class when expanded.

clone size: -
J gene: TRBJ1-2
D gene: TRBD1
V gene: TRBV27
CDR3 protein: CASSYLSGTEGGGYTF
CDR3 DNA: TGTGCCAGCAGTTACCTCTCCGGGACAGAGGGTGGTGGCTACACCTTC

clone size: -
J gene: TRBJ2-1
D gene: -
V gene: TRBV2
CDR3 protein: CASRSSVSSSYNEQFF
CDR3 DNA: TGTGCCAGCAGGTCTAGCGTCTCGAGCTCCTACAATGAGCAGTTCTTC

clone size: -
J gene: TRBJ2-7
D gene: -
V gene: TRBV18
CDR3 protein: CASSPGGSASEQYF
CDR3 DNA: TGTGCCAGCTCACCAGGGGGTTCAGCTAGCGAGCAGTACTTC

clone size: -
J gene: TRBJ1-1
D gene: -
V gene: TRBV5-6
CDR3 protein: CAGFVIGGDTEAFF
CDR3 DNA: TGTGCCGGTTTTGTGATTGGGGGGGACACTGAAGCTTTCTTT

clone size: -
J gene: TRBJ2-2
D gene: TRBD2
V gene: TRBV4-2
CDR3 protein: CASSQPPGLAGLNTGELFF
CDR3 DNA: TGTGCCAGCAGCCAGCCACCGGGACTAGCGGGCCTGAACACCGGGGAGCTGTTTTTT

clone size: -
J gene: TRBJ2-3
D gene: -
V gene: TRBV7-8
CDR3 protein: CASSLGTDTDTQYF
CDR3 DNA: TGTGCCAGCAGCTTAGGGACGGACACAGATACGCAGTATTTT

clone size: -
J gene: TRBJ2-3
D gene: TRBD2
V gene: TRBV5-1
CDR3 protein: CASSVSGRDADTQYF
CDR3 DNA: TGCGCCAGCAGCGTTAGCGGGAGAGACGCAGATACGCAGTATTTT

clone size: once
J gene: TRBJ2-7
D gene: -
V gene: TRBV11-3
CDR3 protein: CASSNSYEQYF
CDR3 DNA: TGTGCCAGCAGCAATTCCTACGAGCAGTACTTC

clone size: once
J gene: TRBJ1-3
D gene: -
V gene: TRBV5-6
CDR3 protein: CASRRINSGNTIYF
CDR3 DNA: TGTGCCAGCAGGCGTATCAACTCTGGAAACACCATATATTTT

clone size: -
J gene: TRBJ2-7
D gene: TRBD2
V gene: TRBV7-2
CDR3 protein: CASSLEGTSGTLSYEQYF
CDR3 DNA: TGTGCCAGCAGCTTAGAGGGGACTAGCGGGACCCTCTCCTACGAGCAGTACTTC

clone size: -
J gene: TRBJ1-1
D gene: TRBD1
V gene: TRBV18
CDR3 protein: CASAPLPGGENTEAFF
CDR3 DNA: TGTGCCAGCGCACCCTTGCCAGGGGGCGAGAACACTGAAGCTTTCTTT

clone size: once
J gene: TRBJ2-2
D gene: -
V gene: TRBV30
CDR3 protein: CAWNNYANTGELFF
CDR3 DNA: TGTGCCTGGAACAACTACGCGAACACCGGGGAGCTGTTTTTT

clone size: once
J gene: TRBJ2-1
D gene: -
V gene: TRBV11-2
CDR3 protein: CASSSVDYNEQFF
CDR3 DNA: TGTGCCAGCAGCTCGGTAGATTACAATGAGCAGTTCTTC

clone size: few
J gene: TRBJ2-1
D gene: TRBD1
V gene: TRBV7-9
CDR3 protein: CASSLVQGASEQFF
CDR3 DNA: TGTGCCAGCAGCTTAGTCCAGGGGGCGTCTGAGCAGTTCTTC

clone size: once
J gene: TRBJ2-3
D gene: TRBD1
V gene: TRBV7-9
CDR3 protein: CASRLSPDRSTDTQYF
CDR3 DNA: TGTGCCAGCAGACTATCCCCGGACAGGAGCACAGATACGCAGTATTTT